These 3 T cell receptor beta chains were sequenced from one sample in a study of T cell changes during pregnancy in multiple sclerosis. Measured with immunoSEQ multiplex PCR; TCRdb has only the in-frame clones, and not every one. The sample lists around 92,000 clones; around 93% were seen once. The specimen was peripheral blood, collected in the third trimester of pregnancy. All receptors derive from a female donor with multiple sclerosis, enrolled in a pregnancy study.

This clone was picked up one time. This chain uses TRBV7-2 with TRBJ1-2; D not certain. Trimming took 5 bases from V and 4 from J, leaving 20 bases between them. CDR3 length equals 16 residues. CDR1 is SGHTA, CDR2 FQGNSA, per germline. The DNA for the CDR3 is TGTGCCAGCAGCAGGAGGCTAGGGAAGACGCTCTATGGCTACACCTTC. Residues: CASSRRLGKTLYGYTF.

The chain has TRBV12-5 and TRBJ2-1; possibly TRBD1 for D (6 bases). The CDR3 totals 16 residues. In germline, CDR1 is LGHNT, CDR2 FRNRAP. Trimming pared 2 bases from V and 7 bases from J, leaving 18 bases between. The CDR3 sequence is CASGLLGATGKNEQFF. CDR3 DNA: TGTGCTAGTGGTTTGTTGGGGGCGACAGGAAAAAATGAGCAGTTCTTC.

The rearrangement joins TRBV15 to TRBJ2-6; D possibly corresponds to TRBD1 (6 bases). Trimming cost V 2 bases and J 0 bases, with 11 bases left between them. The V gene's germline CDR1 is LNHNV and CDR2 YYDKDF (reference sequence). The CDR3 runs to 17 residues. The CDR3 spells CATSRRDTLSGANVLTF. In nucleotides, the CDR3 is TGTGCCACCAGCAGACGGGACACCCTCTCTGGGGCCAACGTCCTGACTTTC.